Shown below are 29 T cell receptor beta chains from a single sample sequenced in a study of shared clonotypes between healthy human individuals (TCRdb year 2020). The library was produced with the immunoSEQ multiplex PCR assay. Held by TCRdb, this immuneACCESS table contains in-frame sequences only and omits some clones. Under half of the omission traces to an unresolved V gene where checked; the cause of the rest is unknown. The sample yields millions of clones; approximately 93% were counted once. About 0.37% of the sample belongs to the ten largest clones. The sample was naive CD4+ T cells from PBMCs. What this sample's cell subset or site label stands for: CD45RA+ positively selected. The source is a man aged 18 to 30 in good health. Some clones in this sample may be carry-over from other donors' samples.

This chain links TRBV4-3 with TRBJ1-1; maybe TRBD1 (5 bases). Deletions cut 3 bases from V and 11 bases from J, with 16 bases between. Germline loops: CDR1 LGHNA, CDR2 YSLEER. The CDR3 runs 13 residues. The CDR3 protein is CASSQREGGVAFF. The CDR3 DNA reads TGCGCCAGCAGCCAGAGGGAGGGAGGGGTGGCTTTCTTT.

This clone came up a few times. The identical CDR3 is also encoded by other nucleotide sequences in the sample. V is TRBV28 and J is TRBJ1-1; D gene uncertain. CDR1 is MDHEN, CDR2 SYDVKM, per germline. This CDR3 spans 11 amino acids. Trimming cost V 2 bases and J 5 bases, with 3 bases left between them. CDR3 sequence reads: CASSLITEAFF. In DNA, the CDR3 is TGTGCCAGCAGTTTAATAACTGAAGCTTTCTTT.

The V and J genes are TRBV7-6 and TRBJ2-1; 9 bases align to TRBD2. The CDR3 consists of 16 residues. Germline V gives CDR1 SGHVS, CDR2 FNYEAQ. Trimming at V came to 5 bases and at J to 5 bases, leaving 10 bases not matched to a gene. CDR3 nucleotide sequence: TGTGCCAGCAGCCACATAGCGGGAGTGAGGGACAATGAGCAGTTCTTC. Its translation is CASSHIAGVRDNEQFF.

The V gene is TRBV6-4, the J gene TRBJ2-1; weak D call: TRBD2 (6 bases). Looked up from germline, CDR1 is MRHNA and CDR2 is SNTAGT. This CDR3 is built from 17 residues. Trimming removed 2 bases at V and 8 bases at J, with 22 bases between. The CDR3 DNA reads TGTGCCAGCAGTGACACTATACTAGCTCCTTTAGAAGATGAGCAGTTCTTC. Translation gives CASSDTILAPLEDEQFF.

The rearrangement links TRBV29-1 to TRBJ1-2; TRBD1 is a possible D gene (5 bases). V lost 6 bases and J lost 4, with 15 bases in between. The CDR3 length is 13 residues. Germline lookup yields CDR1 SQVTM and CDR2 ANQGSEA. CDR3 sequence reads: CSVAWGDGYGYTF. The DNA for the CDR3 is TGCAGCGTCGCCTGGGGGGACGGCTATGGCTACACCTTC. The full variable domain, its missing parts supplied by reference TRBV29-1 and TRBJ1-2, is SAVISQKPSRDICQRGTSLTIQCQVDSQVTMMFWYRQQPGQSLTLIATANQGSEATYESGFVIDKFPISRPNLTFSTLTVSNMSPEDSSIYLCSVAWGDGYGYTFGSGTRLTVV.

This chain uses TRBV9 with TRBJ2-3; 7 nucleotides align to TRBD2. The CDR3 runs to 15 residues. Germline assignment: CDR1 SGDLS and CDR2 YYNGEE. Germline trimming cut 2 bases from V and 3 bases from J; bases unmatched to any gene: 6. The CDR3 DNA sequence: TGTGCCAGCAGCGTGTGGGGGGGAAGGACAGATACGCAGTATTTT. Protein: CASSVWGGRTDTQYF.

V is TRBV6-1 and J is TRBJ1-1, with a weak D call TRBD1 (5 bases). Germline CDR1 reads MNHNS; CDR2 reads SASEGT. The CDR3 length is 13 residues. Trimming stripped 6 bases from V and 3 bases from J, with 11 bases between. The DNA for the CDR3 is TGTGCCAGCAGGAGCAGGGCCTACACTGAAGCTTTCTTT. Its translation is CASRSRAYTEAFF.

This chain links TRBV5-6 with TRBJ1-2; TRBD1 matches at 9 bases. The V gene's germline CDR1 is SGHDT and CDR2 YYEEEE. The CDR3 runs to 13 residues. Unmatched junction bases numbered 3, after V lost 5 bases and J lost 4 bases. The CDR3 loop reads CASRRTGVYGYTF. In DNA form, the CDR3 reads TGTGCCAGCAGGAGGACAGGGGTCTATGGCTACACCTTC.

A remark on this clone: The sample holds other DNA sequences that translate to the same CDR3. V and J are TRBV7-3 and TRBJ1-2, with 10 bases fitting TRBD1. This CDR3 spans 15 amino acids. V dropped 5 bases and J dropped 1; count of bases not matched to a gene: 4. Germline values: CDR1 SGHTA, CDR2 FQGTGA. The CDR3 DNA sequence: TGTGCCAGCAGCGCGGGACAGGGGCTTAACTATGGCTACACCTTC. As protein: CASSAGQGLNYGYTF. The full variable domain, rest sourced from reference TRBV7-3 and TRBJ1-2, is GAGVSQTPSNKVTEKGKYVELRCDPISGHTALYWYRQSLGQGPEFLIYFQGTGAADDSGLPNDRFFAVRPEGSVSTLKIQRTERGDSAVYLCASSAGQGLNYGYTFGSGTRLTVV.

The chain employs TRBV7-2 and TRBJ2-4; D perhaps matches TRBD1 (6 bases). The CDR3 has 17 residues. Trimming took 3 bases from V and 0 from J, leaving 15 bases between them. Germline values: CDR1 SGHTA, CDR2 FQGNSA. CDR3 bases: TGTGCCAGCAGCTTGTTTGGGACAACGCTAGCCAAAAACATTCAGTACTTC. This sequence encodes CASSLFGTTLAKNIQYF. Full variable domain (rest looked up from reference TRBV7-2 and TRBJ2-4): GAGVSQSPSNKVTEKGKDVELRCDPISGHTALYWYRQSLGQGLEFLIYFQGNSAPDKSGLPSDRFSAERTGGSVSTLTIQRTQQEDSAVYLCASSLFGTTLAKNIQYFGAGTRLSVL.

The chain joins TRBV4-1 to TRBJ2-2; a possible D gene is TRBD1 (6 bases). The CDR3 runs 16 residues. The ends were cut back, 4 bases at V and 7 bases at J, with 19 bases in the middle. The germline V gene encodes CDR1 MGHRA and CDR2 YSYEKL. This CDR3 is CASSRQEGQGHGELFF. CDR3 DNA: TGCGCCAGCAGCCGCCAAGAAGGCCAGGGGCACGGGGAGCTGTTTTTT.

CDR3 bases: TGTGCCAGCAGCCTTATGCTAGCCCAAGAGACCCAGTACTTC. Amino acid sequence: CASSLMLAQETQYF. The rearrangement uses TRBV11-1 and TRBJ2-5; maybe TRBD2 (5 bases). The CDR3 covers 14 residues. The V end was cut by 5 bases, the J end by 1 base, with 11 bases between. Germline CDR1 reads SGHAT; CDR2 reads FQDESV (reference sequence). Supplemented by reference TRBV11-1 and TRBJ2-5, the full variable domain reads EAEVAQSPRYKITEKSQAVAFWCDPISGHATLYWYRQILGQGPELLVQFQDESVVDDSQLPKDRFSAERLKGVDSTLKIQPAELGDSAMYLCASSLMLAQETQYFGPGTRLLVL.

This chain joins TRBV30 and TRBJ2-7; no clear D gene. Germline V gene data show CDR1 as GTSNPN and CDR2 as SVGIG (reference sequence). Trimming cost V 7 bases and J 2 bases, with 15 bases left between them. The length of the CDR3 is 13 residues. The CDR3 nucleotides read TGTGCCTCGACGGTTGGGGTGGCCTACGAGCAGTACTTC. Its protein is CASTVGVAYEQYF.

The chain joins TRBV18 to TRBJ1-4; 9 bases agree with TRBD1. Germline V gene data show CDR1 as KGHSH and CDR2 as LQKENI. CDR3 length equals 16 residues. With 4 bases clipped from V and 7 bases from J, the junction kept 10 bases outside the gene matches. CDR3 bases: TGTGCCAGCTCACTATATGTGGACAGGGGTGCTGAAAAACTGTTTTTT. Translated: CASSLYVDRGAEKLFF.

As for this clone: Other DNA sequences in this sample translate to the same CDR3. This chain uses TRBV4-2 with TRBJ2-7; D perhaps matches TRBD1 (5 bases). Germline CDR1 reads LGHNA; CDR2 reads YNFKEQ. Trimming stripped 1 base from V and 0 bases from J, with 7 bases between. The CDR3 is 14 amino acids. The CDR3 loop reads CASSQGGSSYEQYF. The CDR3 bases are TGTGCCAGCAGCCAAGGGGGCTCCTCCTACGAGCAGTACTTC.

About this clone itself: Other DNA sequences in this sample translate to the same CDR3. The chain recombines TRBV9 with TRBJ1-2, with D possibly matching TRBD1 (6 bases). Trimming removed 3 bases at V and 7 bases at J, with 10 bases between. This CDR3 spans 12 amino acids. Germline V gene data show CDR1 as SGDLS and CDR2 as YYNGEE. The CDR3 sequence is CASSAQGGGYTF. The CDR3 DNA reads TGTGCCAGCAGCGCACAGGGAGGTGGCTACACCTTC.

V gene TRBV30 combines with J gene TRBJ1-1; 9 bases match TRBD1. V was pared by 3 bases and J by 2 bases, with 10 bases of the junction left unmatched. Germline V gene sequence: CDR1 GTSNPN, CDR2 SVGIG (reference sequence). There are 16 residues in the CDR3. CDR3 amino acids: CAWSQDRGKTNTEAFF. For the CDR3, the DNA is TGTGCCTGGAGCCAAGACAGGGGGAAGACTAACACTGAAGCTTTCTTT.

This clone was seen only a few times. This chain joins TRBV27 and TRBJ1-1, with TRBD1 identical over 7 bases. The length of the CDR3 is 13 residues. Germline lookup yields CDR1 MNHEY and CDR2 SMNVEV (reference sequence). Unmatched junction bases numbered 6, after V lost 7 bases and J lost 4 bases. This chain's CDR3 is CASKRQGRTEAFF. The CDR3 nucleotides are TGTGCCAGCAAACGACAGGGCCGCACTGAAGCTTTCTTT.

This clone appeared once. Here the CDR3 DNA reads TGTGCCAGCAGCCCGGGGACAGGACTCTACGAGCAGTACTTC. Residues: CASSPGTGLYEQYF. J is TRBJ2-7 and V is TRBV14, with 8 bases that match TRBD1. Per germline, CDR1 SGHDN and CDR2 FVKESK. The CDR3 covers 14 residues. Unmatched junction bases numbered 5, after V lost 4 bases and J lost 3 bases.

This chain joins TRBV4-1 and TRBJ2-7; D possibly uses TRBD1 or TRBD2 (5 bases each). The CDR3 extends over 15 amino acids. Trimming pared 1 base from V and 0 bases from J, leaving 10 bases between. Germline CDR1 is MGHRA and CDR2 is YSYEKL. CDR3 in DNA: TGCGCCAGCAGCCAAGCCCGGGGACCCTCCTACGAGCAGTACTTC. Translating it yields CASSQARGPSYEQYF.

Points on this clone: The junction differs from germline at one of its ends, possibly a read error. The V call is TRBV2, the J call TRBJ2-7; D not resolved. Germline V gene data show CDR1 as SNHLY and CDR2 as FYNNEI. This CDR3 region has 15 residues. This CDR3 reads CASREDSDSFYEQYF. The CDR3, as DNA: TGTGCCAGCAGGGAAGATAGTGACTCCTTCTACGAGCAGTACTTC.

The DNA of the CDR3 is TGTGCCAGCAGCCCGCAGGGGATGAGTACTACAGATACGCAGTATTTT. Protein sequence: CASSPQGMSTTDTQYF. The rearrangement joins TRBV9 to TRBJ2-3; weak D call: TRBD1 (6 bases). V lost 4 bases and J lost 3, with 18 bases in between. The length of the CDR3 is 16 residues. Germline CDR1 reads SGDLS; CDR2 reads YYNGEE. The complete variable domain, with remaining parts taken from reference TRBV9 and TRBJ2-3, reads DSGVTQTPKHLITATGQRVTLRCSPRSGDLSVYWYQQSLDQGLQFLIQYYNGEERAKGNILERFSAQQFPDLHSELNLSSLELGDSALYFCASSPQGMSTTDTQYFGPGTRLTVL.

The rearrangement joins TRBV28 to TRBJ2-1; TRBD2 agrees at 8 bases. This CDR3 is 16 amino acids long. Germline V gene sequence: CDR1 MDHEN, CDR2 SYDVKM. The trim removed 3 bases at V and 2 bases at J, leaving 6 bases unmatched. The CDR3 reads CASSLEAGGAYNEQFF. The CDR3 coding sequence is TGTGCCAGCAGTTTGGAGGCGGGAGGCGCCTACAATGAGCAGTTCTTC. The full variable domain, in which reference TRBV28 and TRBJ2-1 provide the parts outside the CDR3, is DVKVTQSSRYLVKRTGEKVFLECVQDMDHENMFWYRQDPGLGLRLIYFSYDVKMKEKGDIPEGYSVSREKKERFSLILESASTNQTSMYLCASSLEAGGAYNEQFFGPGTRLTVL.

This chain links TRBV9 with TRBJ2-3, with D unclear. The CDR3 has 15 amino acids. Germline V gives CDR1 SGDLS, CDR2 YYNGEE. V lost 4 bases and J 4 bases, leaving 16 bases between the germline ends. The CDR3 bases are TGTGCCAGCAGCTTGACGCCTAATGGGGCAGATACGCAGTATTTT. Protein product: CASSLTPNGADTQYF.

J is TRBJ2-5 and V is TRBV9, with 9 bases matching TRBD2. J gave up 4 bases and V 0 bases, and 13 bases lay outside the gene matches. The CDR3 runs 18 residues. Germline V gene lookup returns CDR1 SGDLS and CDR2 YYNGEE. CDR3: CASSVEVASGNSGETQYF. Here the CDR3 DNA reads TGTGCCAGCAGCGTAGAGGTGGCTAGCGGGAATTCGGGAGAGACCCAGTACTTC.

The rearrangement links TRBV18 to TRBJ1-1, with a tentative D call TRBD1 (5 bases). V dropped 4 bases and J dropped 1 base, with 13 bases sitting between them. Per the germline V gene, CDR1 is KGHSH and CDR2 is LQKENI. The CDR3 runs to 15 residues. This CDR3 is CASSRQGPPNTEAFF. CDR3 nucleotides: TGTGCCAGCTCACGCCAGGGCCCCCCGAACACTGAAGCTTTCTTT.

In regard to this clone: The sample has other DNA sequences that encode this CDR3 too. For the CDR3, the DNA is TGCGCCAGCAGCTTCTCTCAATTAAACACCGGGGAGCTGTTTTTT. It codes for CASSFSQLNTGELFF. This chain joins TRBV5-1 and TRBJ2-2; D is undetermined. CDR1 is SGHRS, CDR2 YFSETQ, per germline. The CDR3 extends over 15 amino acids. V lost 2 bases, J lost 2 bases, and 10 bases lay in between.

Details on this clone: One end of the junction does not line up with germline, which may come from a read error. The chain employs TRBV28 and TRBJ1-3, with a possible D match to TRBD1 (5 bases). This CDR3 comprises 14 residues. Germline CDR1 MDHEN, CDR2 SYDVKM. The CDR3 here is CAGSSPGARNTIYF. In nucleotides, the CDR3 is TGTGCCGGCAGCTCCCCCGGGGCTAGGAACACCATATATTTT.

The chain employs TRBV5-1 and TRBJ2-2; TRBD1 matches 9 bases. The V gene's germline CDR1 is SGHRS and CDR2 YFSETQ. The CDR3 is 16 amino acids. V lost 4 bases to trimming and J lost 4 bases; unmatched junction nucleotides: 8. In DNA form, the CDR3 reads TGCGCCAGCAGCATTCCGGGACAGGGACCCACCGGGGAGCTGTTTTTT. Translation gives CASSIPGQGPTGELFF.